This T cell receptor beta chain comes out of a study of cytomegalovirus exposure and HLA in healthy donors. Overall study context: Genotyping showed 70% to 90% of roughly 400 donors falling in the Caucasian-associated ancestry cluster. Findings and caveats of the study: Certain indistinguishable V segments, among them TRBV6-2 and TRBV6-3, were excluded. The study assumed roughly uniform donor sequencing depth for presence/absence analyses. Later work associated fewer than 20,000 TCR beta sequences with HLA alleles at 0.05 false discovery rate.

The CDR3 loop spans 16 amino acids. The trim removed 0 bases at V and 4 bases at J, leaving 10 bases unmatched. CDR1 SGDLS and CDR2 YYNGEE come from the germline V gene. Both 60 Vbeta primers and 13 Jbeta primers went into the PCR. Produced via immunoSEQ multiplex PCR; TCRdb's table is partial and in-frame only. The data show a few hundred thousand clones, approximately 90% seen once. This clone came up a few times. Antigen unknown. This receptor was taken from a woman under 30 in good health and CMV-seronegative. The J gene is TRBJ2-7, the V gene TRBV9; 7 nucleotides match TRBD1. The source material was PBMCs. CDR3 amino acids: CASSVAYTGALYEQYF. Here the CDR3 DNA reads TGTGCCAGCAGCGTAGCTTACACAGGGGCGCTGTACGAGCAGTACTTC.